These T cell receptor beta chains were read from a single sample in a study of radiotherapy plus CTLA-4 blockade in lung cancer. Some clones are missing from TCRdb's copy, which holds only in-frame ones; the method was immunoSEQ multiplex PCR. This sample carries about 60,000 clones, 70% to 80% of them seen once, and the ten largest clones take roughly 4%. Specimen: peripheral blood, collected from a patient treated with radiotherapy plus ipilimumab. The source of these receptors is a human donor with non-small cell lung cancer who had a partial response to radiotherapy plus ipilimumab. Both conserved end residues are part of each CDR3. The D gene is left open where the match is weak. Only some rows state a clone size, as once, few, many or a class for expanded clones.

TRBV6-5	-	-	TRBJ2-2	CASRTDSWNTGELFF
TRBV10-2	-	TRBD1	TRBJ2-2	CATSAGTGGEAGELFF
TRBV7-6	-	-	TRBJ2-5	CASSSLGSKETQYF
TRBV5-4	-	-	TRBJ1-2	CASSLSGRNGYTF
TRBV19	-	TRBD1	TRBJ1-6	CASSDRGGYSPLHF
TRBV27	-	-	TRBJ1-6	CASKGPRGSYNSPLHF
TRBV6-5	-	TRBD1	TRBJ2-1	CASSPRTGNNEQFF
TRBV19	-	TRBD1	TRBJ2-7	CASSVKEQGAIGYEQYF
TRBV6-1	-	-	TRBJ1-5	CASSSTYQPQHF
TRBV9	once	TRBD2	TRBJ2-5	CASSSGTSGQETQYF
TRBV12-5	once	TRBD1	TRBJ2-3	CASGPGQHTDTQYF
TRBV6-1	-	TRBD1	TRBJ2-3	CASSVLGQVSDTQYF
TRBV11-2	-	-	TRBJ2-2	CASSFGVFDTGELFF
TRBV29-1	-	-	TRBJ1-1	CSVERGSAEAFF
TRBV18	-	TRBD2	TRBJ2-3	CASSPLAGGTDTQYF
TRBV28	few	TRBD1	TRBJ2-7	CASSLYGTGVEQYF
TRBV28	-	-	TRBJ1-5	CASSTGSHSNQPQHF
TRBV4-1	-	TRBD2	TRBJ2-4	CASSQLRGGAQAKNIQYF
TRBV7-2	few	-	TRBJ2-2	CASSLSDPGELFF
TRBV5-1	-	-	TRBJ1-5	CASSLGAGEGQPQHF
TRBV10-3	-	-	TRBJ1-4	CAISSDRKINEKLFF
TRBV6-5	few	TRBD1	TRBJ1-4	CASRPGQGAEKLFF
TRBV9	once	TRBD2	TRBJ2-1	CASSLRLAGGYNEQFF
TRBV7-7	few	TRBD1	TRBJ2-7	CASSLGEGASYEQYF
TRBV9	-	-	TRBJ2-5	CASSEGAGGGETQYF
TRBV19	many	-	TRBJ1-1	CASNRGTEAFF
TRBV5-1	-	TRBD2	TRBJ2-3	CASSLRGILRGDATDTQYF
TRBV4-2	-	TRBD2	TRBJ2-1	CASSQDSELAGGPPYNEQFF
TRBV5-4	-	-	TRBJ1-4	CASSLGGDNEKLFF
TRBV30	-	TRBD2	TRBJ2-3	CAWSLGTSAGTDTQYF
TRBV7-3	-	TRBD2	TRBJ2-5	CATHETSGGAEEQYF
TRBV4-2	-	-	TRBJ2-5	CASSPGETQYF
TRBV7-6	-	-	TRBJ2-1	CASSLARYNEQFF
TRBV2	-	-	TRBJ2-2	CASGEGSNTGELFF
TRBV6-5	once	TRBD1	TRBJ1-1	CASRSGQGVSTEAFF
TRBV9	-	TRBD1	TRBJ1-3	CASSGYGQGPGNTIYF
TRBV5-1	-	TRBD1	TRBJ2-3	CASRKAGGPDTQYF
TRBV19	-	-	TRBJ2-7	CASREGTASSYEQYF
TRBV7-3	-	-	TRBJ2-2	CASSLQQNTGELFF
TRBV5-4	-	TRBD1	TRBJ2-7	CASSLTGTAEQYF
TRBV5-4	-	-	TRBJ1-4	CASSLRPGGGATNEKLFF
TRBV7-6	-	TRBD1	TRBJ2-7	CASSGTGHEQYF
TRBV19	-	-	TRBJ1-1	CASSINPPTVRAARNTEAFF
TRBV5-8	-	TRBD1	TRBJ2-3	CASSSLRDRDGADTQYF
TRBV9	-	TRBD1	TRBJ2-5	CASSVGQGASQTQYF
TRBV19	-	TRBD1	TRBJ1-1	CASSTTGSTEAFF
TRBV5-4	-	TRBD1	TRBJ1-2	CASSPHQTGNYGYTF
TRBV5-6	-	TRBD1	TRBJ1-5	CASSYGQGNQPQHF
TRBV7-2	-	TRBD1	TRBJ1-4	CASSQSGGGAEKLFF
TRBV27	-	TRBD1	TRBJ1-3	CASRGTGTSGNTIYF
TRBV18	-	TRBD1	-	CASSPGQGSYEQYF
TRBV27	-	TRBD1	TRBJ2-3	CASSPLDRVSTDTQYF
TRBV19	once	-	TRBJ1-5	CGVRGSLNQPQHF
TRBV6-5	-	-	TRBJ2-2	CASSTGWDTGELFF
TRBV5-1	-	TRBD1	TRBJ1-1	CASSRTGGNIEAFF